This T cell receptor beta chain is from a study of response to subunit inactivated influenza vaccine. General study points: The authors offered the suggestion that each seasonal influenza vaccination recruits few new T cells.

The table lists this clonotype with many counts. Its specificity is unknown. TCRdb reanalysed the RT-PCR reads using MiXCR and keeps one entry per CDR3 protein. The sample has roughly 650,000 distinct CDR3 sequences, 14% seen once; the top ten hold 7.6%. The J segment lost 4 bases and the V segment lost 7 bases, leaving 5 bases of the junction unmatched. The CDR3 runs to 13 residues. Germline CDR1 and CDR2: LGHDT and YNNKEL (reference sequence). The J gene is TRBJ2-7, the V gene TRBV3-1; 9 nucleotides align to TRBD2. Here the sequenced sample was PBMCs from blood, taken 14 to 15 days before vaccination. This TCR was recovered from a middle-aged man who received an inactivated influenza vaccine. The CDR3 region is CASTHSGGYEQYF. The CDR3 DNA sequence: TGTGCCAGCACCCATAGCGGGGGTTACGAGCAGTACTTC.